Below are 27 T cell receptor beta chains sequenced from a single sample in a study of technical replicates of blood from a few donors. Method: immunoSEQ multiplex PCR; TCRdb's copy keeps in-frame clones and lacks some. The data contain tens of thousands of clones, around nine tenths of them singletons. Sequencing used T cells isolated from PBMCs. The receptors were gathered from a human donor in good health.

The gene calls are TRBV10-2 and TRBJ2-7; tentatively, D is TRBD1 (6 bases). The CDR3 runs 14 residues. From germline, CDR1 is WSHSY and CDR2 SAAADI. The germline V and J ends were trimmed by 7 bases and 3 bases, with 16 bases remaining between them. This CDR3 is CASIPRDTYYEQYF. CDR3 bases: TGCGCCAGCATCCCCCGGGACACTTACTACGAGCAGTACTTC.

V gene TRBV29-1 combines with J gene TRBJ2-1; D is ambiguous. Trimming removed 5 bases from V and 4 bases from J, with 9 bases in between. The CDR3 loop spans 12 amino acids. The germline V gene has CDR1 SQVTM and CDR2 ANQGSEA. CDR3 protein: CSVYNSYNEQFF. In DNA, the CDR3 is TGCAGCGTTTACAACAGTTACAATGAGCAGTTCTTC.

The rearrangement links TRBV28 to TRBJ1-1, with TRBD1 identical over 7 bases. V shed 2 bases, J shed 10 bases, and the junction held 7 bases outside the gene matches. Germline loops: CDR1 MDHEN, CDR2 SYDVKM. The CDR3 covers 13 residues. The CDR3 DNA follows: TGTGCCAGCAGTTTACGGACAGGTCTGATAGCTTTCTTT. This gives the protein CASSLRTGLIAFF.

The genes are TRBV6-5 and TRBJ1-1, with 10 bases fitting TRBD1. The CDR3 extends over 14 amino acids. Germline CDR1 is MNHEY and CDR2 is SVGAGI. Trimming removed 6 bases from V and 10 bases from J; junction bases left unmatched: 11. In nucleotides, the CDR3 is TGTGCCAGCAGAGCCGGGACAGGGGCCGGCGTAGCTTTCTTT. Encoded protein: CASRAGTGAGVAFF.

This clone was counted between two and nine times. The chain couples TRBV1 to TRBJ1-2. TRBV1 is noted as a pseudogene. The CDR3 spans 11 residues. CDR3 in DNA: TGCACCAGCAGCCCGCGCCCTGGCTACACCTTC. Its protein product is CTSSPRPGYTF.

The chain links TRBV6-5 to TRBJ1-2; D unresolved. The CDR3 runs 13 residues. CDR1 MNHEY and CDR2 SVGAGI come from the germline V gene. Between the trimmed V and J ends, which lost 4 bases and 4 bases, there was a span of 10 bases. The CDR3 DNA reads as TGTGCCAGCAGTTTTTCGGGTGTCTATGGCTACACCTTC. It translates to CASSFSGVYGYTF.

The rearrangement joins TRBV6-5 to TRBJ1-1; TRBD1 might be the D (5 bases). Per germline, CDR1 MNHEY and CDR2 SVGAGI. The CDR3 contains 13 residues. The V gene lost 6 bases and the J gene lost 5 bases, with 13 bases spanning the gap. The CDR3 bases are TGTGCCAGCAGCCCCCTTGCAGGGACTGAAGCTTTCTTT. Amino acids: CASSPLAGTEAFF.

This chain joins TRBV7-9 and TRBJ2-6; D not resolved. The CDR3 is 15 residues long. Germline V gene data show CDR1 as SEHNR and CDR2 as FQNEAQ (reference sequence). V shed 3 bases and J shed 0 bases, with 6 bases lying between them. DNA for the CDR3: TGTGCCAGCAGCTTTACAGCCTCTGGGGCCAACGTCCTGACTTTC. Protein sequence: CASSFTASGANVLTF.

The genes are TRBV7-9 and TRBJ2-1; TRBD2 aligns across 8 bases. The CDR3 is made up of 16 amino acids. The germline CDR1 and CDR2 sequences are SEHNR and FQNEAQ (reference sequence). J lost 5 bases, V lost 5 bases, and 11 bases had no gene match. CDR3 nucleotide sequence: TGTGCCAGCAGCCTCCGGGGTAGCGGGGCGGACAATGAGCAGTTCTTC. Its translation is CASSLRGSGADNEQFF.

The chain couples TRBV28 to TRBJ2-7; D is ambiguous. The germline gives CDR1 MDHEN, CDR2 SYDVKM. The CDR3 extends over 16 amino acids. Trimming removed 5 bases at V and 5 bases at J, with 22 bases between. The CDR3 protein is CASSHHLSASSHEQYF. The DNA of the CDR3 is TGTGCCAGCAGTCACCACCTCAGCGCCTCTTCCCACGAGCAGTACTTC.

V gene TRBV7-7 combines with J gene TRBJ2-5, with D perhaps matching TRBD2 (6 bases). The germline CDR1 and CDR2 sequences are SSHAT and FNYEAQ (reference sequence). V was cut by 3 bases and J by 5 bases, with 10 bases left in between. The CDR3 is made up of 13 amino acids. The CDR3 region is CASSFTGRETQYF. The CDR3 DNA follows: TGTGCCAGCAGCTTCACGGGGAGGGAGACCCAGTACTTC.

The genes are TRBV6-1 and TRBJ1-5; 7 bases agree with TRBD1. With 2 bases clipped from V and 7 bases from J, the junction kept 5 bases outside the gene matches. This CDR3 has 14 residues. Germline-derived CDR1 and CDR2 are MNHNS and SASEGT. Written as DNA, the CDR3 is TGTGCCAGCAGTGAAAGGGACAGAGCCCAGCCCCAGCATTTT. This encodes CASSERDRAQPQHF.

For the CDR3, the DNA is TGCGCCAGCAGCCAAGATCCTACGGACTATGGCTACACCTTC. Amino acid sequence: CASSQDPTDYGYTF. The chain couples TRBV4-1 to TRBJ1-2, with D unresolved. Germline V gene data show CDR1 as MGHRA and CDR2 as YSYEKL. Trimming pared 0 bases from V and 3 bases from J, leaving 8 bases between. CDR3 length: 14 residues.

This chain links TRBV11-2 with TRBJ2-3; D is possibly TRBD1 (6 bases). This CDR3 region has 15 residues. The V gene lost 5 bases and the J gene lost 5 bases, with 17 bases spanning the gap. Germline V lookup: CDR1 SGHAT, CDR2 FQNNGV. Here the CDR3 DNA reads TGTGCCAGCAGCCTTCTCAGGGGCGCCGAAGATACGCAGTATTTT. This sequence encodes CASSLLRGAEDTQYF.

This chain links TRBV6-5 with TRBJ2-1; D is unresolved. Per the germline V gene, CDR1 is MNHEY and CDR2 is SVGAGI. This CDR3 spans 15 amino acids. Trimming cost V 6 bases and J 1 base, with 13 bases left between them. CDR3 loop: CASRAGFQSYNEQFF. CDR3 in DNA: TGTGCCAGCAGGGCCGGGTTCCAGTCCTACAATGAGCAGTTCTTC.

The chain has TRBV10-3 and TRBJ2-7, with a tentative D call TRBD1 (6 bases). The V and J ends lost 6 bases and 5 bases respectively, with 11 bases between them. Germline V gives CDR1 ENHRY, CDR2 SYGVKD. The CDR3 contains 12 residues. The DNA for the CDR3 is TGTGCCATCAGAGGGGGAGCCGACGAGCAGTACTTC. Translation gives CAIRGGADEQYF.

The genes are TRBV7-9 and TRBJ2-1; 11 nucleotides agree with TRBD2. The germline V gene encodes CDR1 SEHNR and CDR2 FQNEAQ (reference sequence). This CDR3 region has 17 residues. Germline trimming cut 3 bases from V and 7 bases from J; bases unmatched to any gene: 11. CDR3 DNA: TGTGCCAGCAGCTTCCCCCCTCCACTAGCGGGAGAGAATGAGCAGTTCTTC. It yields the protein CASSFPPPLAGENEQFF.

This rearrangement joins TRBV7-9 to TRBJ2-3, with 7 bases lining up with TRBD2. The CDR3 consists of 18 residues. The junction had 16 bases not matched to a gene; V was cut back by 5 bases and J by 2 bases. Germline V CDR1 and CDR2: SEHNR, FQNEAQ (reference sequence). The CDR3: CASSRQGSAGYVTDTQYF. For the CDR3, the DNA is TGTGCCAGCAGCCGCCAAGGGTCAGCGGGGTACGTCACAGATACGCAGTATTTT.

This sequence joins TRBV29-1 and TRBJ2-2, with TRBD2 identical over 10 bases. The CDR3 is made up of 14 amino acids. CDR1 SQVTM and CDR2 ANQGSEA come from the germline V gene. The junction had 8 bases not matched to a gene; V was cut back by 6 bases and J by 7 bases. The CDR3 region is CSVAGTSVGGELFF. In DNA form, the CDR3 reads TGCAGCGTGGCCGGGACTAGCGTTGGCGGGGAGCTGTTTTTT.

This clone was found once. V usage is TRBV5-1 and J usage is TRBJ2-5, with 10 bases lining up with TRBD2. Germline CDR1 reads SGHRS; CDR2 reads YFSETQ. V trimming: 0 bases; J trimming: 2 bases; junction bases outside the gene matches: 7. This CDR3 has 17 residues. CDR3 sequence (DNA): TGCGCCAGCAGCTTGGGGGTAGCGGGGGGAGGACAAGAGACCCAGTACTTC. It encodes CASSLGVAGGGQETQYF. The full variable domain, rest sourced from reference TRBV5-1 and TRBJ2-5, is KAGVTQTPRYLIKTRGQQVTLSCSPISGHRSVSWYQQTPGQGLQFLFEYFSETQRNKGNFPGRFSGRQFSNSRSEMNVSTLELGDSALYLCASSLGVAGGGQETQYFGPGTRLLVL.

The rearrangement links TRBV5-1 to TRBJ2-3; D might be TRBD2 (6 bases). Germline loops: CDR1 SGHRS, CDR2 YFSETQ. Deletions cut 0 bases from V and 2 bases from J, with 28 bases between. The length of the CDR3 is 21 residues. This CDR3 reads CASSLATLEGRLKPLTDTQYF. The CDR3 nucleotides are TGCGCCAGCAGCTTGGCCACGCTGGAGGGGCGACTAAAACCCCTCACAGATACGCAGTATTTT.

The V call is TRBV28, the J call TRBJ2-7; a weak D match, TRBD1 (6 bases). From germline, CDR1 is MDHEN and CDR2 SYDVKM. CDR3 size: 14 residues. The germline V and J ends were trimmed by 6 bases and 6 bases, with 18 bases remaining between them. In nucleotides, the CDR3 is TGTGCCAGCAGCCAAGGACAGTTAGGCGGCGAGCAGTACTTC. It yields the protein CASSQGQLGGEQYF.

The chain couples TRBV7-8 to TRBJ2-1; 9 bases align to TRBD2. Germline V gene lookup returns CDR1 SGHVS and CDR2 FQNEAQ. CDR3 length equals 19 residues. With 2 bases clipped from V and 3 bases from J, the junction kept 14 bases outside the gene matches. In DNA form, the CDR3 reads TGTGCCAGCAGCTTATATCCCCCGAGCGGGGGGAAATACTACAATGAGCAGTTCTTC. Its protein product is CASSLYPPSGGKYYNEQFF.

This chain uses TRBV7-9 with TRBJ1-1, with 7 bases aligning to TRBD1. The CDR3 runs 14 residues. The junction had 5 bases not matched to a gene; V was cut back by 5 bases and J by 2 bases. From germline, CDR1 is SEHNR and CDR2 FQNEAQ (reference sequence). The CDR3 region is CASSLDRVNTEAFF. Here the CDR3 DNA reads TGTGCCAGCAGCCTCGACAGGGTTAACACTGAAGCTTTCTTT.

V usage is TRBV11-2 and J usage is TRBJ2-1; 15 nucleotides align to TRBD2. This CDR3 has 19 residues. The trim removed 4 bases at V and 8 bases at J, leaving 15 bases unmatched. The germline V gene has CDR1 SGHAT and CDR2 FQNNGV. CDR3 in amino acids: CASSYRGRTSGRVLDEQFF. In DNA, the CDR3 is TGTGCCAGCAGCTATAGGGGTCGGACTAGCGGGAGGGTTTTAGATGAGCAGTTCTTC.

This chain uses TRBV2 with TRBJ1-1; no clear D gene. V was cut by 4 bases and J by 4 bases, with 13 bases left in between. Germline V gene data show CDR1 as SNHLY and CDR2 as FYNNEI. The CDR3 is 14 amino acids. The CDR3 DNA sequence: TGTGCCAGCAGTGGACGGACTTGGAGCACTGAAGCTTTCTTT. Translation gives CASSGRTWSTEAFF.

The V call is TRBV6-5, the J call TRBJ1-1; tentatively, D is TRBD1 (6 bases). Germline assignment: CDR1 MNHEY and CDR2 SVGAGI. The CDR3 is made up of 14 amino acids. The V gene lost 0 bases and the J gene lost 6 bases, with 11 bases spanning the gap. The DNA for the CDR3 is TGTGCCAGCAGTTACTCCGACAGGAGGTCTGAAGCTTTCTTT. Translated, it gives CASSYSDRRSEAFF.